This paragraph covers one TCR beta chain sequence. The CDR3 has 16 residues. Germline loops: CDR1 MNHEY, CDR2 SMNVEV (reference sequence). J lost 9 bases, V lost 5 bases, and 7 bases had no gene match. This sample was taken from a study of shared clonotypes between healthy human individuals. Sequenced by immunoSEQ multiplex PCR; TCRdb stores in-frame clones only, minus some. The sample shows over 1.4 million clones, over 95% of them seen only once. The sample taken for sequencing was naive CD4+ T cells sorted from blood. Specified subset: CD45RA+ positively selected. The source is a man aged 25-45 years in good health. V is TRBV27 and J is TRBJ2-1; 16 bases fit TRBD2. The CDR3 DNA is TGTGCCAGCAGTCCCGGGACTAGCGGGAGGGCTAGTGAGCAGTTCTTC. This encodes CASSPGTSGRASEQFF.